This T cell receptor (beta chain) was recovered during a study of graft-versus-host responses after intestinal transplantation. Study outcomes and limitations: Allograft clonal ratios (graft-versus-host to host-versus-graft) were high in patients who had graft-donor T cell macrochimerism.

Points on this clone: Antigen: not known.

Germline CDR1 and CDR2: MNHEY and SVGAGI. The CDR3 contains 14 residues. V was pared by 6 bases and J by 6 bases, with 7 bases of the junction left unmatched. TCRdb's copy holds only in-frame clones and misses some; the assay was immunoSEQ multiplex PCR. Of 80,000 to 85,000 clones in the sample, 90% to 95% were seen once. The receptor comes from a human donor who received an intestinal transplant. Sequenced material: unstimulated CD4+ T cells sorted from spleen or lymph node cells, taken before intestinal transplant. The V gene is TRBV6-5, the J gene TRBJ1-5; the match to TRBD1 covers 8 bases. The CDR3 loop is CASSGQGRGQPQHF. The CDR3 DNA is TGTGCCAGCAGCGGACAGGGCCGGGGTCAGCCCCAGCATTTT.